A selection of T cell receptor beta chains follows, all from one sample in a study of T cell responses to AZD1222 COVID-19 vaccine. TCRdb's copy holds only in-frame clones and misses some; the assay was immunoSEQ multiplex PCR. The table records around 190,000 clones, around 90% of them present only once. The sequencing here drew on peripheral blood, taken on day 0 of AZD1222 vaccination. Receptor source: an adult in good health. Both conserved end residues are part of each CDR3. The order of the fields is J gene, V gene, D gene, clone size, CDR3 protein, CDR3 DNA. D genes are given only for firm matches. Where a row states a size, it is once, few, many or the class of an expanded clone; other rows omit it.

J gene: TRBJ1-4; V gene: TRBV25-1; D gene: TRBD1; clone size: few; CDR3 protein: CASSESTGYLGKLFF; CDR3 DNA: TGTGCCAGCAGTGAATCGACAGGGTACTTGGGGAAACTGTTTTTT
J gene: TRBJ1-1; V gene: TRBV27; D gene: -; clone size: -; CDR3 protein: CASSLYGRGTTEAFF; CDR3 DNA: TGTGCCAGCAGTTTATACGGCAGGGGAACCACTGAAGCTTTCTTT
J gene: TRBJ2-1; V gene: TRBV30; D gene: TRBD2; clone size: -; CDR3 protein: CAWSVTSGNNEQFF; CDR3 DNA: TGTGCCTGGAGTGTAACTAGCGGGAACAATGAGCAGTTCTTC
J gene: TRBJ2-7; V gene: TRBV7-8; D gene: TRBD2; clone size: -; CDR3 protein: CASSLASGLPKYEQYF; CDR3 DNA: TGTGCCAGCAGCTTAGCTTCGGGACTACCTAAATACGAGCAGTACTTC
J gene: TRBJ2-5; V gene: TRBV7-9; D gene: TRBD2; clone size: -; CDR3 protein: CASSLLLAGGRETQYF; CDR3 DNA: TGTGCCAGCAGCTTATTGCTAGCGGGGGGCCGGGAGACCCAGTACTTC
J gene: TRBJ2-7; V gene: TRBV5-6; D gene: -; clone size: few; CDR3 protein: CASSLPYTAYEQYF; CDR3 DNA: TGTGCCAGCAGCTTACCTTACACAGCCTACGAGCAGTACTTC
J gene: TRBJ1-6; V gene: TRBV5-1; D gene: -; clone size: -; CDR3 protein: CASKARDDSPLHF; CDR3 DNA: TGCGCCAGCAAAGCCAGGGACGACTCACCCCTCCACTTT
J gene: TRBJ2-5; V gene: TRBV3-1/TRBV3-2; D gene: -; clone size: once; CDR3 protein: CASSQMPVETQYF; CDR3 DNA: TGTGCCAGCAGCCAAATGCCGGTGGAGACCCAGTACTTC
J gene: TRBJ2-5; V gene: TRBV30; D gene: -; clone size: -; CDR3 protein: CAWGLGETQYF; CDR3 DNA: TGTGCCTGGGGACTGGGGGAGACCCAGTACTTC
J gene: TRBJ2-1; V gene: TRBV6-5; D gene: -; clone size: -; CDR3 protein: CASSRREAGEQFF; CDR3 DNA: TGTGCCAGCAGTCGCCGAGAGGCCGGAGAGCAGTTCTTC
J gene: TRBJ2-2; V gene: TRBV18; D gene: -; clone size: -; CDR3 protein: CASSPRFENTGELFF; CDR3 DNA: TGTGCCAGCTCACCACGATTTGAGAACACCGGGGAGCTGTTTTTT
J gene: TRBJ2-7; V gene: TRBV6-1; D gene: -; clone size: -; CDR3 protein: CASSETKDEQYF; CDR3 DNA: TGTGCCAGCAGTGAAACTAAGGACGAGCAGTACTTC
J gene: TRBJ1-3; V gene: TRBV9; D gene: -; clone size: -; CDR3 protein: CASSRNLGTDTGNTIYF; CDR3 DNA: TGTGCCAGCAGCAGAAATCTCGGGACGGACACTGGAAACACCATATATTTT
J gene: TRBJ1-5; V gene: TRBV24-1; D gene: -; clone size: -; CDR3 protein: CATSGLGNQPQHF; CDR3 DNA: TGTGCCACCAGTGGGCTGGGCAATCAGCCCCAGCATTTT
J gene: TRBJ1-3; V gene: TRBV27; D gene: TRBD1; clone size: once; CDR3 protein: CASRTGGKGNTIYF; CDR3 DNA: TGTGCCAGTAGGACAGGGGGAAAAGGAAACACCATATATTTT
J gene: TRBJ1-2; V gene: TRBV5-1; D gene: -; clone size: -; CDR3 protein: CASSLEAGVLGGYTF; CDR3 DNA: TGCGCCAGCAGCTTGGAGGCGGGAGTATTAGGGGGCTACACCTTC
J gene: TRBJ2-7; V gene: TRBV6-1; D gene: -; clone size: -; CDR3 protein: CASSEANYEQYF; CDR3 DNA: TGTGCCAGCAGTGAAGCTAACTACGAGCAGTACTTC
J gene: TRBJ1-5; V gene: TRBV9; D gene: -; clone size: -; CDR3 protein: CASSVGAGGNQPQHF; CDR3 DNA: TGTGCCAGCAGCGTAGGGGCAGGGGGCAATCAGCCCCAGCATTTT
J gene: TRBJ1-3; V gene: TRBV7-2; D gene: -; clone size: -; CDR3 protein: CASSLSGTQGNTIYF; CDR3 DNA: TGTGCCAGCAGCTTATCAGGGACTCAGGGAAACACCATATATTTT
J gene: TRBJ1-6; V gene: TRBV30; D gene: TRBD1; clone size: -; CDR3 protein: CACRQGRGNSPLHF; CDR3 DNA: TGTGCCTGTAGACAGGGGCGAGGTAATTCACCCCTCCACTTT
J gene: TRBJ1-6; V gene: TRBV2; D gene: -; clone size: -; CDR3 protein: CASRGGALASSPLHF; CDR3 DNA: TGTGCCAGCAGGGGCGGAGCGCTCGCGAGTTCACCCCTCCACTTT
J gene: TRBJ2-2; V gene: TRBV5-1; D gene: TRBD2; clone size: -; CDR3 protein: CASSLGLAGGPMTGELFF; CDR3 DNA: TGCGCCAGCAGCTTGGGCCTAGCGGGGGGGCCGATGACCGGGGAGCTGTTTTTT
J gene: TRBJ1-2; V gene: TRBV4-3; D gene: -; clone size: -; CDR3 protein: CASSQGTGYAYGYTF; CDR3 DNA: TGCGCCAGCAGCCAAGGTACAGGGTACGCCTATGGCTACACCTTC
J gene: TRBJ2-5; V gene: TRBV19; D gene: -; clone size: -; CDR3 protein: CASSIGRGRGETQYF; CDR3 DNA: TGTGCCAGTAGTATTGGGAGGGGGCGCGGGGAGACCCAGTACTTC
J gene: TRBJ1-5; V gene: TRBV4-1; D gene: TRBD1; clone size: -; CDR3 protein: CASSGGGGWQPQHF; CDR3 DNA: TGCGCCAGCAGCGGCGGAGGGGGCTGGCAGCCCCAGCATTTT
J gene: TRBJ2-7; V gene: TRBV6-5; D gene: -; clone size: -; CDR3 protein: CASRKGGGLYEQYF; CDR3 DNA: TGTGCCAGCAGAAAAGGTGGGGGCCTGTACGAGCAGTACTTC
J gene: TRBJ1-2; V gene: TRBV28; D gene: TRBD1; clone size: -; CDR3 protein: CASSNVDRTKSGYTF; CDR3 DNA: TGTGCCAGCAGTAACGTGGACAGGACGAAATCTGGCTACACCTTC
J gene: TRBJ2-2; V gene: TRBV9; D gene: TRBD2; clone size: -; CDR3 protein: CASSDSGRVNTGELFF; CDR3 DNA: TGTGCCAGCAGCGATAGCGGGAGGGTGAACACCGGGGAGCTGTTTTTT
J gene: TRBJ2-7; V gene: TRBV27; D gene: TRBD2; clone size: -; CDR3 protein: CASSPPGAGGFYEQYF; CDR3 DNA: TGTGCCAGCAGTCCTCCCGGAGCGGGAGGTTTCTACGAGCAGTACTTC
J gene: TRBJ1-2; V gene: TRBV6-5; D gene: -; clone size: once; CDR3 protein: CASTLSWGEAYGYTF; CDR3 DNA: TGTGCCAGCACCCTCAGCTGGGGGGAGGCCTATGGCTACACCTTC
J gene: TRBJ1-5; V gene: TRBV6-1; D gene: -; clone size: -; CDR3 protein: CASSDGSRLNQPQHF; CDR3 DNA: TGTGCCAGCAGTGATGGAAGCAGACTTAATCAGCCCCAGCATTTT
J gene: TRBJ2-6; V gene: TRBV5-1; D gene: -; clone size: -; CDR3 protein: CASSLSASGANVLTF; CDR3 DNA: TGCGCCAGCAGCTTGTCAGCTTCTGGGGCCAACGTCCTGACTTTC
J gene: TRBJ1-2; V gene: TRBV7-3; D gene: -; clone size: few; CDR3 protein: CASTQPGWEFSYGYTF; CDR3 DNA: TGTGCCAGCACCCAGCCCGGGTGGGAGTTTAGCTATGGCTACACCTTC
J gene: TRBJ1-4; V gene: TRBV28; D gene: TRBD1; clone size: -; CDR3 protein: CASRDRDGSEKLFF; CDR3 DNA: TGTGCCAGCAGGGACAGGGACGGTTCGGAAAAACTGTTTTTT
J gene: TRBJ1-6; V gene: TRBV4-1; D gene: -; clone size: few; CDR3 protein: CASSQVGDSPLHF; CDR3 DNA: TGCGCCAGCAGCCAAGTCGGCGATTCACCCCTCCACTTT
J gene: TRBJ1-4; V gene: TRBV10-1; D gene: TRBD1; clone size: -; CDR3 protein: CASSELPGQGPGEKLFF; CDR3 DNA: TGCGCCAGCAGTGAGTTGCCGGGACAGGGACCGGGCGAAAAACTGTTTTTT
J gene: TRBJ2-1; V gene: TRBV5-5; D gene: -; clone size: -; CDR3 protein: CASSLKPQYHNEQFF; CDR3 DNA: TGTGCCAGCAGCTTAAAGCCCCAGTATCACAATGAGCAGTTCTTC
J gene: TRBJ2-7; V gene: TRBV3-1/TRBV3-2; D gene: TRBD1; clone size: once; CDR3 protein: CASSHKTGRSYEQYF; CDR3 DNA: TGTGCCAGCAGCCACAAGACAGGGCGGTCCTACGAGCAGTACTTC
J gene: TRBJ2-1; V gene: TRBV7-2; D gene: TRBD2; clone size: -; CDR3 protein: CASSLAGTSGIRNEQFF; CDR3 DNA: TGTGCCAGCAGCTTAGCCGGGACTAGCGGGATTAGGAATGAGCAGTTCTTC
J gene: TRBJ2-5; V gene: TRBV24-1; D gene: TRBD1; clone size: -; CDR3 protein: CATSTRQGDQETQYF; CDR3 DNA: TGTGCCACCAGTACCCGACAGGGGGATCAAGAGACCCAGTACTTC
J gene: TRBJ1-4; V gene: TRBV18; D gene: -; clone size: -; CDR3 protein: CASSSLGGRNIEKLFF; CDR3 DNA: TGTGCCAGCTCGTCTCTCGGGGGCCGCAATATTGAAAAACTGTTTTTT
J gene: TRBJ1-6; V gene: TRBV19; D gene: -; clone size: few; CDR3 protein: CATDNREGYNSPLHF; CDR3 DNA: TGTGCCACTGATAACAGGGAAGGCTATAATTCACCCCTCCACTTT
J gene: TRBJ2-2; V gene: TRBV9; D gene: TRBD1; clone size: -; CDR3 protein: CASSAGQGITGELFF; CDR3 DNA: TGTGCCAGCAGCGCCGGACAGGGGATCACCGGGGAGCTGTTTTTT
J gene: TRBJ2-2; V gene: TRBV28; D gene: TRBD1; clone size: -; CDR3 protein: CASRLVRGKNTGELFF; CDR3 DNA: TGTGCCAGCAGGTTGGTCAGGGGGAAGAACACCGGGGAGCTGTTTTTT
J gene: TRBJ2-6; V gene: TRBV7-2; D gene: -; clone size: -; CDR3 protein: CASSRAKTGANVLTF; CDR3 DNA: TGTGCCAGCAGCCGGGCCAAAACTGGGGCCAACGTCCTGACTTTC
J gene: TRBJ1-1; V gene: TRBV30; D gene: TRBD1; clone size: -; CDR3 protein: CAWTRSGGDTEAFF; CDR3 DNA: TGTGCCTGGACTAGATCAGGGGGGGACACTGAAGCTTTCTTT
J gene: TRBJ2-7; V gene: TRBV6-5; D gene: -; clone size: -; CDR3 protein: CASMEGPSYEQYF; CDR3 DNA: TGTGCCAGCATGGAAGGGCCCTCCTACGAGCAGTACTTC
J gene: TRBJ2-2; V gene: TRBV11-3; D gene: -; clone size: -; CDR3 protein: CASSLTTGPAGELFF; CDR3 DNA: TGTGCCAGCAGCTTAACCACAGGTCCCGCCGGGGAGCTGTTTTTT
J gene: TRBJ2-3; V gene: TRBV27; D gene: TRBD2; clone size: -; CDR3 protein: CASSWPSGRPRTDTQYF; CDR3 DNA: TGTGCCAGCAGTTGGCCTAGCGGGAGACCTCGCACAGATACGCAGTATTTT
J gene: TRBJ1-1; V gene: TRBV5-5; D gene: -; clone size: -; CDR3 protein: CASSRAVRDEAFF; CDR3 DNA: TGTGCCAGCAGCCGGGCGGTACGGGATGAAGCTTTCTTT
J gene: TRBJ1-5; V gene: TRBV7-9; D gene: -; clone size: -; CDR3 protein: CASSLSGNQPQHF; CDR3 DNA: TGTGCCAGCAGCTTAAGTGGCAATCAGCCCCAGCATTTT
J gene: TRBJ1-2; V gene: TRBV18; D gene: -; clone size: -; CDR3 protein: CASSPDGSGYGYTF; CDR3 DNA: TGTGCCAGCTCCCCGGACGGTAGTGGCTATGGCTACACCTTC
J gene: TRBJ1-2; V gene: TRBV12-3/TRBV12-4; D gene: -; clone size: -; CDR3 protein: CASSTDSGYTF; CDR3 DNA: TGTGCCAGCAGCACGGACAGTGGCTACACCTTC
J gene: TRBJ2-2; V gene: TRBV10-1; D gene: -; clone size: few; CDR3 protein: CASSENGPTGELFF; CDR3 DNA: TGCGCCAGCAGTGAGAACGGCCCGACCGGGGAGCTGTTTTTT
J gene: TRBJ2-1; V gene: TRBV19; D gene: -; clone size: -; CDR3 protein: CASSIPPRYSYNEQFF; CDR3 DNA: TGTGCCAGTAGTATACCCCCACGGTACTCCTACAATGAGCAGTTCTTC
J gene: TRBJ1-3; V gene: TRBV28; D gene: TRBD1; clone size: -; CDR3 protein: CASSTPTTTGQGSSGNTIYF; CDR3 DNA: TGTGCCAGCAGCACCCCAACTACTACCGGACAGGGGAGCTCTGGAAACACCATATATTTT
J gene: TRBJ2-1; V gene: TRBV5-1; D gene: TRBD1; clone size: -; CDR3 protein: CASSRDSLNNEQFF; CDR3 DNA: TGCGCCAGCAGCAGGGACAGTCTCAACAATGAGCAGTTCTTC
J gene: TRBJ2-7; V gene: TRBV28; D gene: -; clone size: -; CDR3 protein: CASSPAGVQGVYEQYF; CDR3 DNA: TGTGCCAGCAGCCCCGCGGGAGTCCAGGGGGTTTACGAGCAGTACTTC
J gene: TRBJ2-7; V gene: TRBV9; D gene: -; clone size: once; CDR3 protein: CASSKSSVSSYEQYF; CDR3 DNA: TGTGCCAGCAGCAAATCTAGCGTGAGCTCCTACGAGCAGTACTTC